Listed here are 10 T cell receptor beta chains from one sample, sequenced in a study of neurological immune-mediated disorders. TCRdb ran MiXCR on the 5' RACE reads and lists one entry per CDR3 protein. This table has about 55,000 distinct CDR3 sequences, roughly 3.8% appearing once. Sample: PBMCs. These receptors all stem from a man in his fifties or sixties with multiple sclerosis.

There are many counts of this clonotype. The V call is TRBV20-1, the J call TRBJ1-6, with D perhaps matching TRBD1 (6 bases). The CDR3 sequence is 16 residues long. V shed 2 bases and J shed 5 bases, with 16 bases lying between them. Germline loops: CDR1 DFQATT, CDR2 SNEGSKA (reference sequence). CDR3 nucleotide sequence: TGCAGTGCTAGATTCTTAGTGGCAGGGGATAATTCACCCCTCCACTTT. It is translated as CSARFLVAGDNSPLHF.

This clonotype was picked up many times. The genes are TRBV20-1 and TRBJ1-1; D perhaps matches TRBD1 (6 bases). Germline CDR1 DFQATT, CDR2 SNEGSKA (reference sequence). This CDR3 region has 15 residues. The V end lost 6 bases, the J end lost 8 bases, and 25 bases lay between the germline ends. The CDR3 DNA is TGCAGTGCCCTAAGGGGGAACCTTAAAACTTCGGAAGCTTTCTTT. It encodes CSALRGNLKTSEAFF.

This clonotype was seen at least ten times. The chain joins TRBV10-2 to TRBJ1-1; a possible D gene is TRBD1 (5 bases). The V end lost 0 bases, the J end lost 8 bases, and 10 bases lay between the germline ends. Germline lookup yields CDR1 WSHSY and CDR2 SAAADI. The CDR3 spans 13 residues. The CDR3 here is CASSESPNREAFF. CDR3 sequence (DNA): TGCGCCAGCAGTGAGTCGCCAAACAGGGAAGCTTTCTTT.

This clonotype was seen many times. V usage is TRBV20-1 and J usage is TRBJ1-2; 8 bases agree with TRBD1. The J segment lost 7 bases and the V segment lost 6 bases, leaving 16 bases of the junction unmatched. CDR1 DFQATT and CDR2 SNEGSKA come from the germline V gene (reference sequence). The CDR3 spans 15 residues. CDR3 residues: CSARGPQGVRGGYTF. The CDR3 DNA reads as TGCAGTGCCAGGGGGCCCCAGGGGGTTCGGGGTGGCTACACCTTC.

At least ten counts were recorded for this clonotype. This rearrangement joins TRBV5-1 to TRBJ2-3; 8 bases agree with TRBD1. Germline CDR1 reads SGHRS; CDR2 reads YFSETQ. This CDR3 has 14 residues. V dropped 4 bases and J dropped 2; count of bases not matched to a gene: 3. CDR3 amino acids: CASSADRATDTQYF. Here the CDR3 DNA reads TGCGCCAGCAGCGCGGACAGGGCCACAGATACGCAGTATTTT.

This clonotype was recorded many times. V gene TRBV12-3 or TRBV12-4 combines with J gene TRBJ2-1; no firm D call. V was trimmed by 6 bases and J by 3 bases, leaving 15 bases between them. CDR3 length equals 15 residues. Written as DNA, the CDR3 is TGTGCCAGCAGCCCGCCGCGTTCCTTCTACAATGAGCAGTTCTTC. This codes for CASSPPRSFYNEQFF.

This clonotype was picked up a small number of times. The V call is TRBV12-3 or TRBV12-4, the J call TRBJ2-2; 8 nucleotides line up with TRBD2. The V segment lost 6 bases and the J segment 1 base; nucleotides outside the gene matches: 4. The CDR3 consists of 15 residues. In DNA, the CDR3 is TGTGCCAGCAGGGGAAGCGGGAGGAACACCGGGGAGCTGTTTTTT. Encoded protein: CASRGSGRNTGELFF.

This clonotype was observed many times. The chain uses TRBV5-1 and TRBJ2-6, with 11 bases fitting TRBD1. The ends lost 4 bases at V and 0 bases at J; junction bases unmatched: 9. The CDR3 loop spans 19 amino acids. Per germline, CDR1 SGHRS and CDR2 YFSETQ. CDR3 nucleotides: TGCGCCAGCAGCACCGGGACAGGGGGTTCCCTCTCTGGGGCCAACGTCCTGACTTTC. It codes for CASSTGTGGSLSGANVLTF.

This clonotype was observed many times. The chain uses TRBV10-3 and TRBJ2-2, with 8 nucleotides matching TRBD2. Per germline, CDR1 ENHRY and CDR2 SYGVKD. This CDR3 region has 15 residues. V trimming: 8 bases; J trimming: 1 base; junction bases outside the gene matches: 6. The CDR3, as DNA: TGTGCCATCTCTCCGGGAGGGGAGAACACCGGGGAGCTGTTTTTT. It specifies CAISPGGENTGELFF.

In its sample, this clonotype was seen many times. The V gene is TRBV20-1, the J gene TRBJ1-5; unclear D gene. V dropped 1 base and J dropped 2 bases, with 9 bases sitting between them. CDR1 and CDR2 (germline): DFQATT, SNEGSKA (reference sequence). This CDR3 comprises 14 residues. The CDR3 DNA reads TGCAGTGCTAGAGGGGGTTGGGGCAATCAGCCCCAGCATTTT. It is translated as CSARGGWGNQPQHF.